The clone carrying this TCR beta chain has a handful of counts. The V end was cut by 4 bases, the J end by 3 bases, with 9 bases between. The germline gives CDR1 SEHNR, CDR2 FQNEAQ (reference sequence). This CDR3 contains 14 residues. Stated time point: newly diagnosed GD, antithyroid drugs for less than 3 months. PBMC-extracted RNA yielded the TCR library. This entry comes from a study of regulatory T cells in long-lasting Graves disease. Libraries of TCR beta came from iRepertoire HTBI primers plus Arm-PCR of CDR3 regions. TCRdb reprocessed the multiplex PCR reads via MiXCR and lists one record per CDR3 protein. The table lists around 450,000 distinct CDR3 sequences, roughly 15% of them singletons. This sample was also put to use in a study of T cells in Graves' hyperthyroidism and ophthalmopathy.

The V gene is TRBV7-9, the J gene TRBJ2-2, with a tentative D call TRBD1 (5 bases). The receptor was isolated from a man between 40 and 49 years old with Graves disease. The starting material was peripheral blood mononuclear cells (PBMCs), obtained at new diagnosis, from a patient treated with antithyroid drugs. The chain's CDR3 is CASSSRQYTGELFF. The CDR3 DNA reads TGTGCCAGCAGCTCCAGACAGTACACCGGGGAGCTGTTTTTT.